The clone carrying this TCR beta chain was seen a single time. The antigen is not known. This specimen comes from a study of cytomegalovirus exposure and HLA in healthy donors. Germline V gene lookup returns CDR1 MGHDK and CDR2 SYGVNS. This CDR3 spans 13 amino acids. Trimming cost V 4 bases and J 7 bases, with 8 bases left between them. Study-wide results and limits: Indistinguishable V segments, including TRBV6-2 and TRBV6-3, were excluded.

The PCR ran on 60 Vbeta and 13 Jbeta primers. TCRdb's table, derived via immunoSEQ multiplex PCR, lists solely in-frame clones and lacks some. Of 90,000 to 150,000 clones listed, roughly 80% are singletons. The sequence derives from a woman between 18 and 29 years old in good health and CMV-seronegative. The chain joins TRBV25-1 to TRBJ1-6; D unclear. Sequenced input: PBMCs. CDR3 loop: CASSVAVNSPLHF. CDR3 in DNA: TGTGCCAGCAGTGTGGCTGTGAATTCACCCCTCCACTTT.